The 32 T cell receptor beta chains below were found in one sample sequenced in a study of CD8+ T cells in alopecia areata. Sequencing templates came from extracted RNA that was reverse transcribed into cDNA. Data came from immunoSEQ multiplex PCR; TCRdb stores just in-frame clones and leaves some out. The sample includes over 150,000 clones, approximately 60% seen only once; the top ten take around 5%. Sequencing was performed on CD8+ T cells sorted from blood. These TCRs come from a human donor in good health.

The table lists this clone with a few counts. The CDR3 nucleotides are TGTGCCAGCAGTACCGGGACACGTTCACCCCTCCACTTT. Protein: CASSTGTRSPLHF. This chain uses TRBV11-2 with TRBJ1-6; perhaps TRBD1 as D (6 bases). V gave up 6 bases and J gave up 9 bases, with 12 bases separating them. Germline-derived CDR1 and CDR2 are SGHAT and FQNNGV. This CDR3 comprises 13 residues.

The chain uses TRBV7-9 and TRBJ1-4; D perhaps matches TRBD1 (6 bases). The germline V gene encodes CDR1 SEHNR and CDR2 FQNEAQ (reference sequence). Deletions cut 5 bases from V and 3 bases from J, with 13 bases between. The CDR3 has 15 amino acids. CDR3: CASSPTGSANEKLFF. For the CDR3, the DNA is TGTGCCAGCAGCCCTACAGGGTCAGCTAATGAAAAACTGTTTTTT.

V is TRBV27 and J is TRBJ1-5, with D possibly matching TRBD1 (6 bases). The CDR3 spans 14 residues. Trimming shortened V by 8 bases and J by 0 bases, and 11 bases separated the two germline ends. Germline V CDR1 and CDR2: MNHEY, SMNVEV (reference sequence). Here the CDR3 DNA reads TGTGCCAGCGGCCCAGGGGTTAGCAATCAGCCCCAGCATTTT. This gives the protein CASGPGVSNQPQHF.

The CDR3 coding sequence is TGTGCCAGCAGCTCTCTAGCGGGGGATCCCTACGAGCAGTACTTC. Amino acids: CASSSLAGDPYEQYF. The chain is built from TRBV5-4 and TRBJ2-7; 10 nucleotides align to TRBD2. The CDR3 sequence is 15 residues long. The V segment lost 3 bases and the J segment 2 bases; nucleotides outside the gene matches: 5. Per the germline V gene, CDR1 is SGHNT and CDR2 is YYREEE (reference sequence).

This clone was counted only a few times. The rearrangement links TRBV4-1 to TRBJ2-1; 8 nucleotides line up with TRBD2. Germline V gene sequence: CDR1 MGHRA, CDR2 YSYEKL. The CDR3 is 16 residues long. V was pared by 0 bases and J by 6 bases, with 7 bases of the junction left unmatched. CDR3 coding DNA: TGCGCCAGCAGCCAAGACGGGGGGGTCAATCTCAATGAGCAGTTCTTC. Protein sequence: CASSQDGGVNLNEQFF.

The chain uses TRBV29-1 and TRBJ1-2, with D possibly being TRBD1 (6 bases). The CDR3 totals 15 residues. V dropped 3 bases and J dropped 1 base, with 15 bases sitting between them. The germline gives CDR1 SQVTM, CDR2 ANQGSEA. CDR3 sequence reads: CSVDQGQGSNYGYTF. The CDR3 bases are TGCAGCGTTGATCAGGGGCAGGGAAGTAACTATGGCTACACCTTC.

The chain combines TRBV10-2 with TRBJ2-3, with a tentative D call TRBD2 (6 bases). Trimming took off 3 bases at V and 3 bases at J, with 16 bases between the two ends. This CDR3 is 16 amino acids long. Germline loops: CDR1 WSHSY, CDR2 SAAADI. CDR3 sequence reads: CASSDPRTRETDTQYF. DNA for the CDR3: TGCGCCAGCAGTGATCCCCGGACCCGGGAGACAGATACGCAGTATTTT.

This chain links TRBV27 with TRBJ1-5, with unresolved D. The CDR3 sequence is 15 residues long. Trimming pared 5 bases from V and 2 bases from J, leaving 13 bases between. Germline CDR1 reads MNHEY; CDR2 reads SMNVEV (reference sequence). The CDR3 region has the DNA TGTGCCAGCAGTCCTACCCCCTCGGGCAATCAGCCCCAGCATTTT. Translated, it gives CASSPTPSGNQPQHF.

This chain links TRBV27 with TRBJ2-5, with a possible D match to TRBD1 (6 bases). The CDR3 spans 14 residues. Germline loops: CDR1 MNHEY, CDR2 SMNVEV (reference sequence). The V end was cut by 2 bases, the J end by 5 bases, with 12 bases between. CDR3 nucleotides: TGTGCCAGCAGTTTAGTGGGGGCAGGGGAGACCCAGTACTTC. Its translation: CASSLVGAGETQYF.

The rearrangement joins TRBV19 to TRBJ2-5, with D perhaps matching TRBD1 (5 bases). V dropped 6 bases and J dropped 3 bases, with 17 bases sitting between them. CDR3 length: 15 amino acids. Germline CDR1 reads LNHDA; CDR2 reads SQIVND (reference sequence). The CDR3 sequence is CASSRNRSPEETQYF. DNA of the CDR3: TGTGCCAGTAGCAGAAACAGGTCCCCGGAAGAGACCCAGTACTTC. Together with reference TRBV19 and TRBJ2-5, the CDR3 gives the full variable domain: DGGITQSPKYLFRKEGQNVTLSCEQNLNHDAMYWYRQDPGQGLRLIYYSQIVNDFQKGDIAEGYSVSREKKESFPLTVTSAQKNPTAFYLCASSRNRSPEETQYFGPGTRLLVL.

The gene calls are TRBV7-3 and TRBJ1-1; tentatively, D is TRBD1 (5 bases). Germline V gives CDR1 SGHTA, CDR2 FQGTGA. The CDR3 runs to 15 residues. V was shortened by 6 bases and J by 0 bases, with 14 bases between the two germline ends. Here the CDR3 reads CASRSGHGMNTEAFF. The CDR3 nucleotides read TGTGCCAGCAGGTCCGGACACGGCATGAACACTGAAGCTTTCTTT.

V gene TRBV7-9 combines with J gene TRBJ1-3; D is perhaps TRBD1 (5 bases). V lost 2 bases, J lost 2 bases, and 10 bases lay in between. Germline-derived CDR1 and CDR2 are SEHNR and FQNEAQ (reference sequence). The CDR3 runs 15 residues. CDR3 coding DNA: TGTGCCAGCAGCTTACAGGGCTGGGCTGGAAACACCATATATTTT. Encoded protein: CASSLQGWAGNTIYF. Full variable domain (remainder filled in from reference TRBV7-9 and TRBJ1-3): DTGVSQNPRHKITKRGQNVTFRCDPISEHNRLYWYRQTLGQGPEFLTYFQNEAQLEKSRLLSDRFSAERPKGSFSTLEIQRTEQGDSAMYLCASSLQGWAGNTIYFGEGSWLTVV.

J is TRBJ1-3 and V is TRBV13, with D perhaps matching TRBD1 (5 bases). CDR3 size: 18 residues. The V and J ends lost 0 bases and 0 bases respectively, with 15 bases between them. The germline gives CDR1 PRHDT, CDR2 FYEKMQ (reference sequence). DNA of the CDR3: TGTGCCAGCAGCTTAGGCCCTCGGACACAACCCTCTGGAAACACCATATATTTT. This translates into CASSLGPRTQPSGNTIYF.

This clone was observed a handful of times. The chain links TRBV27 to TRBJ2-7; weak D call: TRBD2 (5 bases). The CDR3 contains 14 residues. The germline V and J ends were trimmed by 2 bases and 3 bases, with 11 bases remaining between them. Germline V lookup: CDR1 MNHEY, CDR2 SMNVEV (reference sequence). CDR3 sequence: CASSLGREGYEQYF. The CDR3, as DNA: TGTGCCAGCAGTTTAGGTCGGGAAGGCTACGAGCAGTACTTC.

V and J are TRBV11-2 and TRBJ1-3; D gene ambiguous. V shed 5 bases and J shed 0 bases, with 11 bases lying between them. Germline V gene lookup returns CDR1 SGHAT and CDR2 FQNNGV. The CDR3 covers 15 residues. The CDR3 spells CASSPPTDSGNTIYF. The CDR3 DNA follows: TGTGCCAGCAGCCCCCCGACCGACTCTGGAAACACCATATATTTT.

CDR3 bases: TGCGCCAGCACCGAAGGACCGGCCTCCTACGAGCAGTACTTC. This gives the protein CASTEGPASYEQYF. The V and J genes are TRBV4-1 and TRBJ2-7; D gene ambiguous. The V end was cut by 7 bases, the J end by 0 bases, with 13 bases between. The CDR3 covers 14 residues. CDR1 and CDR2 from the germline V gene are MGHRA and YSYEKL.

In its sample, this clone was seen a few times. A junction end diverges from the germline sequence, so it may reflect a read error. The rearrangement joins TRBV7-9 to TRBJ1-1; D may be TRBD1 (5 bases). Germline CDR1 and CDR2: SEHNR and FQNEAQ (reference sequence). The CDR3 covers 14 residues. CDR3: CASIGEGMNAEAFF. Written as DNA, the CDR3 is TGTGCCAGCATAGGGGAGGGGATGAACGCTGAAGCTTTCTTT.

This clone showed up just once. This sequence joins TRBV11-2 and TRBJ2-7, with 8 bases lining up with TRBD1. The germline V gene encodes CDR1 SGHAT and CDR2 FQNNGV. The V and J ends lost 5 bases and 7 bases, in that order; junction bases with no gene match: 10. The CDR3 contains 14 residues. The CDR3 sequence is CASSHTTGAREQYF. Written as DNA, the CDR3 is TGTGCCAGCAGCCATACGACAGGGGCAAGGGAGCAGTACTTC.

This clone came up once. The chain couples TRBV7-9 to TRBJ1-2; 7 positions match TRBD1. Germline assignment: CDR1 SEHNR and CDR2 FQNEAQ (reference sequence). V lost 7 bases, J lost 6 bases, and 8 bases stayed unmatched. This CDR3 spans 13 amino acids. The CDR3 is CASKDRAVDGYTF. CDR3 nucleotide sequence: TGTGCCAGCAAAGACAGGGCGGTGGATGGCTACACCTTC.

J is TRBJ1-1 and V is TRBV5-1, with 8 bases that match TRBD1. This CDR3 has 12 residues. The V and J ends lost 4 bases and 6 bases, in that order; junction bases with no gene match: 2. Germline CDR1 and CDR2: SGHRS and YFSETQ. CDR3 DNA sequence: TGCGCCAGCAGCCAGGGGGCTGCTGAAGCTTTCTTT. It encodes CASSQGAAEAFF.

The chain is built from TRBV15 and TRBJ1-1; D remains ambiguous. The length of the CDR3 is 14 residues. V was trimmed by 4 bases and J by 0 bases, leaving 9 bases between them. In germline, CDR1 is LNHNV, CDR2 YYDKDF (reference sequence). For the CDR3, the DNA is TGTGCCACCAGCATTGGGAGGATGAACACTGAAGCTTTCTTT. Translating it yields CATSIGRMNTEAFF.

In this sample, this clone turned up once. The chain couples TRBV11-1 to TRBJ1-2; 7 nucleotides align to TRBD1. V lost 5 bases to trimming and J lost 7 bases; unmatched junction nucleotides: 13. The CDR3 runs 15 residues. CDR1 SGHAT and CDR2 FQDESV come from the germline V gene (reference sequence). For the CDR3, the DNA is TGTGCCAGCAGCCGTCCCGGGACAGACTTCTCTGGCTACACCTTC. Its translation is CASSRPGTDFSGYTF.

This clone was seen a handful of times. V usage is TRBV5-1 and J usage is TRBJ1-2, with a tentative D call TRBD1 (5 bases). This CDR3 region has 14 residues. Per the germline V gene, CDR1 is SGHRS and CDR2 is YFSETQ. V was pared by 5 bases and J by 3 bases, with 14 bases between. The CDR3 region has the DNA TGCGCCAGCAGTAATGGGGGACTTGACTATGGCTACACCTTC. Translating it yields CASSNGGLDYGYTF. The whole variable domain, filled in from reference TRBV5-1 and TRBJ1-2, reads KAGVTQTPRYLIKTRGQQVTLSCSPISGHRSVSWYQQTPGQGLQFLFEYFSETQRNKGNFPGRFSGRQFSNSRSEMNVSTLELGDSALYLCASSNGGLDYGYTFGSGTRLTVV.

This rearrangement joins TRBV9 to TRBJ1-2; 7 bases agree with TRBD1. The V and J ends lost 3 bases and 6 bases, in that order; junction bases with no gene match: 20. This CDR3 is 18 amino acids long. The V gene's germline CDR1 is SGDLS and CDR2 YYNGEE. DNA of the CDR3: TGTGCCAGCAGCGCCAGTCCCGAGGTCCCCACAGGGGCGGATGGCTACACCTTC. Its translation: CASSASPEVPTGADGYTF. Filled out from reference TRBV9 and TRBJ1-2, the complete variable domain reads DSGVTQTPKHLITATGQRVTLRCSPRSGDLSVYWYQQSLDQGLQFLIQYYNGEERAKGNILERFSAQQFPDLHSELNLSSLELGDSALYFCASSASPEVPTGADGYTFGSGTRLTVV.

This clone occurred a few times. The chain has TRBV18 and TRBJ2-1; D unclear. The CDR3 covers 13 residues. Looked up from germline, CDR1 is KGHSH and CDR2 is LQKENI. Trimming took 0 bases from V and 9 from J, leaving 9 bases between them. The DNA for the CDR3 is TGTGCCAGCTCACCACCGGTAGGCCTTGAGCAGTTCTTC. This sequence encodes CASSPPVGLEQFF.

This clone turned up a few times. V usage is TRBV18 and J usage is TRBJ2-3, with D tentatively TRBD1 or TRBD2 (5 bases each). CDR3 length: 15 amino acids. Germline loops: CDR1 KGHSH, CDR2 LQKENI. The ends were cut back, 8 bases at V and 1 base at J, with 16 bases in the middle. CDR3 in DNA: TGTGCCAGCCTGACGGATCGGGGCGGCACAGATACGCAGTATTTT. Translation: CASLTDRGGTDTQYF.

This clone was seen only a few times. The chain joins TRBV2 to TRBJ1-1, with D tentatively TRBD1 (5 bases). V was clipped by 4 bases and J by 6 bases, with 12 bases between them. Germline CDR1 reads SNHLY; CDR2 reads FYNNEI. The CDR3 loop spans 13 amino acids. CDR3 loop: CASSVGPVAEAFF. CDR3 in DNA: TGTGCCAGCAGTGTGGGACCGGTCGCTGAAGCTTTCTTT. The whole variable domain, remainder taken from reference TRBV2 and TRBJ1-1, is EPEVTQTPSHQVTQMGQEVILRCVPISNHLYFYWYRQILGQKVEFLVSFYNNEISEKSEIFDDQFSVERPDGSNFTLKIRSTKLEDSAMYFCASSVGPVAEAFFGQGTRLTVV.

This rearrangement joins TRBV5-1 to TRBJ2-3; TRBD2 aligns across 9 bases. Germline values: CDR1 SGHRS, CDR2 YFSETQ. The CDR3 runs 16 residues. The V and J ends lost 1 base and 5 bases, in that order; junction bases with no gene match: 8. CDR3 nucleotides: TGCGCCAGCAGCTTGAACAGCGGGGGGAAGGGAGATACGCAGTATTTT. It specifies CASSLNSGGKGDTQYF.

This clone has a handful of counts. In DNA, the CDR3 is TGTGCCAGCAGTACTTTCGGGAGCTACGAGCAGTACTTC. Translating gives CASSTFGSYEQYF. The rearrangement joins TRBV28 to TRBJ2-7, with a tentative D call TRBD2 (6 bases). The CDR3 covers 13 residues. The V end was cut by 5 bases, the J end by 3 bases, with 11 bases between. Per the germline V gene, CDR1 is MDHEN and CDR2 is SYDVKM.

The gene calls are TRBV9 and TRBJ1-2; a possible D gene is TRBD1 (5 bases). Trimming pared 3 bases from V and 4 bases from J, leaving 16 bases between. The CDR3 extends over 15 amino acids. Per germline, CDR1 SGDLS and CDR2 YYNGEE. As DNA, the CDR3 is TGTGCCAGCAGCGCTCCTCGGCGGGGGGGCTATGGCTACACCTTC. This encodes CASSAPRRGGYGYTF. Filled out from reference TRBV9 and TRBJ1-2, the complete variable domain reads DSGVTQTPKHLITATGQRVTLRCSPRSGDLSVYWYQQSLDQGLQFLIQYYNGEERAKGNILERFSAQQFPDLHSELNLSSLELGDSALYFCASSAPRRGGYGYTFGSGTRLTVV.

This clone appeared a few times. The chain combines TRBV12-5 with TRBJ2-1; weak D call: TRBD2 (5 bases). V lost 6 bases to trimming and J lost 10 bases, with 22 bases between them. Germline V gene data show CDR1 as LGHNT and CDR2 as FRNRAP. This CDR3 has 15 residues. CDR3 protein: CASGRPGTQVWEQFF. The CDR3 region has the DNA TGTGCTAGTGGGAGGCCGGGAACTCAGGTCTGGGAGCAGTTCTTC.

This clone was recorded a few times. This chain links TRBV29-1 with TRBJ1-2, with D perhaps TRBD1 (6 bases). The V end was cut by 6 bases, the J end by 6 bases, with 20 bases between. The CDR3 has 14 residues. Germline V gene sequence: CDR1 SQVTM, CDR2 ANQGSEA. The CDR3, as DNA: TGCAGCGTCTCGTGGGGGGGCCCGAGTCATGGCTACACCTTC. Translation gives CSVSWGGPSHGYTF.